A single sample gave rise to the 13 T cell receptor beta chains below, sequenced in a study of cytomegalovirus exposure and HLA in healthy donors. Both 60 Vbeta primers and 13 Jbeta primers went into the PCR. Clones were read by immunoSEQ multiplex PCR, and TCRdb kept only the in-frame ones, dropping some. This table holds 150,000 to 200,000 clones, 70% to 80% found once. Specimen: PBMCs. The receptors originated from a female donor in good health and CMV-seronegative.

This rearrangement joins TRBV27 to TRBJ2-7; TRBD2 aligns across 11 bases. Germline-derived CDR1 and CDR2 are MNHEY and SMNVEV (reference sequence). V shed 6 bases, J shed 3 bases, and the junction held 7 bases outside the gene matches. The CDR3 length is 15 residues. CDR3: CASSPASGGIYEQYF. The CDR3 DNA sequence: TGTGCCAGCAGCCCCGCTAGCGGGGGGATCTACGAGCAGTACTTC.

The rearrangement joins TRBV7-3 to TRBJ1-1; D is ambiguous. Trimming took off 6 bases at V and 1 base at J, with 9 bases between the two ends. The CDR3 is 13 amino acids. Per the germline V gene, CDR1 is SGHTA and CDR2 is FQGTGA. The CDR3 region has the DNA TGTGCCAGCAGGGTACAACAGAACACTGAAGCTTTCTTT. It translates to CASRVQQNTEAFF.

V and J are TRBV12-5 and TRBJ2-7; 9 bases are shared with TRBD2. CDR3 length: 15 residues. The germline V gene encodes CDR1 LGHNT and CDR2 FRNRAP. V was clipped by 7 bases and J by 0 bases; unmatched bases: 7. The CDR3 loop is CASVYAGGSSYEQYF. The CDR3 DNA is TGTGCTAGTGTCTACGCGGGGGGGAGCTCCTACGAGCAGTACTTC.

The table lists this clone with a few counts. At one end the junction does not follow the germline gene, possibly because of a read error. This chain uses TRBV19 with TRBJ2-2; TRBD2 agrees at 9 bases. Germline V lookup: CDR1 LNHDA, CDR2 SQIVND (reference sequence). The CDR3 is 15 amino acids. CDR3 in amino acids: CAGSTGLAGTGELFF. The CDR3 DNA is TGTGCCGGTAGTACGGGACTAGCTGGGACCGGGGAGCTGTTTTTT.

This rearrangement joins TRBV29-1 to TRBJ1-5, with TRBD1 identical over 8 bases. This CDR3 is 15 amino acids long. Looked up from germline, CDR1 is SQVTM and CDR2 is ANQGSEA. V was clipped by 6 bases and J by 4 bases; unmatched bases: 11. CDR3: CSVGNRTGRNQPQHF. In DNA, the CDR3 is TGCAGCGTCGGCAACAGGACAGGGAGGAATCAGCCCCAGCATTTT.

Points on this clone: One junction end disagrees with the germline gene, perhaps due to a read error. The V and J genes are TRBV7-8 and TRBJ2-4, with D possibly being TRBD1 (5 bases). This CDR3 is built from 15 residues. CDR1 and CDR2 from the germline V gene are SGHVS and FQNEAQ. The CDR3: CASSSRLTAKNSQYF. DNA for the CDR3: TGTGCCAGCAGCTCACGACTGACAGCCAAAAACAGTCAGTACTTC.

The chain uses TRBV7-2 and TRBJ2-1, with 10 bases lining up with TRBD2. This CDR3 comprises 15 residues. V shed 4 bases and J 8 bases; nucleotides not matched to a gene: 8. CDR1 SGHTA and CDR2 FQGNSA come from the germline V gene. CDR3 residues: CASSWGLAKRDEQFF. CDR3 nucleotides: TGTGCCAGCAGCTGGGGACTAGCGAAAAGGGATGAGCAGTTCTTC.

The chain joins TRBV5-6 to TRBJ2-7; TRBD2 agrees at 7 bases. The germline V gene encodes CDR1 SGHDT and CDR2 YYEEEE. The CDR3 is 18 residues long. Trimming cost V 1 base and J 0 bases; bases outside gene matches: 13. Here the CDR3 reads CASSLKLWGRAGSYEQYF. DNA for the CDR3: TGTGCCAGCAGCTTGAAGCTTTGGGGGAGGGCCGGCTCCTACGAGCAGTACTTC.

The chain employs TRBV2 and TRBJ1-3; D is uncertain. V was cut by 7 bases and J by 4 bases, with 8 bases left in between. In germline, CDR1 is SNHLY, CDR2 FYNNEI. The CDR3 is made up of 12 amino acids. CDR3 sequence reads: CASTVNGNTIYF. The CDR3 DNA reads TGTGCCAGCACGGTGAACGGAAACACCATATATTTT. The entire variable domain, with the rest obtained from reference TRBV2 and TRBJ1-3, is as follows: EPEVTQTPSHQVTQMGQEVILRCVPISNHLYFYWYRQILGQKVEFLVSFYNNEISEKSEIFDDQFSVERPDGSNFTLKIRSTKLEDSAMYFCASTVNGNTIYFGEGSWLTVV.

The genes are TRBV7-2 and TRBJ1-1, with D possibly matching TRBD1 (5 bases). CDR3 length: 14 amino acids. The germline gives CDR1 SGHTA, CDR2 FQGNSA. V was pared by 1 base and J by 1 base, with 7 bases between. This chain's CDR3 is CASSLVTGNTEAFF. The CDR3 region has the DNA TGTGCCAGCAGCTTAGTAACAGGGAACACTGAAGCTTTCTTT.

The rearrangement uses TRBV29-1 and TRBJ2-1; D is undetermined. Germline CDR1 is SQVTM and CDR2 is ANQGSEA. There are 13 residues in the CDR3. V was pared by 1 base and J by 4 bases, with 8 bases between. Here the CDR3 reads CSVEVTHYNEQFF. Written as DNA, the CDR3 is TGCAGCGTTGAAGTCACTCATTACAATGAGCAGTTCTTC.

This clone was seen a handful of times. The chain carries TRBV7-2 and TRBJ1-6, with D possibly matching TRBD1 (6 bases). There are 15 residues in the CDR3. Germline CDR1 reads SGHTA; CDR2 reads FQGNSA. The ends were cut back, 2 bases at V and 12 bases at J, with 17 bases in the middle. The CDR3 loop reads CASSLSGGASEPLHF. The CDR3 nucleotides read TGTGCCAGCAGCTTAAGCGGGGGCGCGTCGGAACCCCTCCACTTT.

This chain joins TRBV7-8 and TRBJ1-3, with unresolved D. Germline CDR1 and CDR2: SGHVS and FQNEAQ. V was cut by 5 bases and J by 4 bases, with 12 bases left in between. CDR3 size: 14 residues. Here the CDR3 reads CASSQPRRGNTIYF. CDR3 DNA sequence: TGTGCCAGCAGCCAGCCGAGGCGAGGAAACACCATATATTTT.